The 14 T cell receptor beta chains given below trace back to one sample, sequenced in a study of cytomegalovirus exposure and HLA in healthy donors. PCR amplification relied on 60 Vbeta primers (plus 13 Jbeta primers). Using immunoSEQ multiplex PCR, the repertoire was profiled, and TCRdb retains in-frame clones only, with some absent. The table includes 100,000 to 150,000 clones, about 80% detected once. Sequenced input: PBMCs. The receptors here all came from a boy aged 2 to 10 in good health and CMV-seronegative.

The gene calls are TRBV19 and TRBJ2-3; D may be TRBD2 (5 bases). CDR3 length: 15 residues. V was pared by 4 bases and J by 4 bases, with 15 bases between. Germline lookup yields CDR1 LNHDA and CDR2 SQIVND (reference sequence). CDR3 region: CASSSRGLGPDTQYF. The CDR3 nucleotides read TGTGCCAGTAGTAGCCGTGGACTGGGCCCAGATACGCAGTATTTT. The full variable domain, completed using reference TRBV19 and TRBJ2-3, is DGGITQSPKYLFRKEGQNVTLSCEQNLNHDAMYWYRQDPGQGLRLIYYSQIVNDFQKGDIAEGYSVSREKKESFPLTVTSAQKNPTAFYLCASSSRGLGPDTQYFGPGTRLTVL.

The J gene is TRBJ1-2, the V gene TRBV2; D is unresolved. CDR1 and CDR2 from the germline V gene are SNHLY and FYNNEI. The CDR3 loop spans 11 amino acids. The ends were cut back, 10 bases at V and 2 bases at J, with 8 bases in the middle. The DNA for the CDR3 is TGTGCCACCCGAGGGAACTATGGCTACACCTTC. It yields the protein CATRGNYGYTF.

The sample holds a few counts of this clone. In DNA form, the CDR3 reads TGTGCCAGCAGCAAAGTGGGGACAGGGGAAGCGGGAGACGGGAATGAGCAGTTCTTC. Translating gives CASSKVGTGEAGDGNEQFF. This chain uses TRBV21-1 with TRBJ2-1; the D call TRBD1 from the table was never checked on the DNA. TRBV21-1 is given as a pseudogene. The CDR3 is 19 amino acids.

V is TRBV19 and J is TRBJ1-1; D might be TRBD1 (5 bases). Looked up from germline, CDR1 is LNHDA and CDR2 is SQIVND (reference sequence). Trimming took off 8 bases at V and 1 base at J, with 20 bases between the two ends. The CDR3 has 16 residues. The CDR3 DNA sequence: TGTGCCAGTCGAGGGACCCGGGCGGGGGAGAACACTGAAGCTTTCTTT. It yields the protein CASRGTRAGENTEAFF. The entire variable domain, with the rest obtained from reference TRBV19 and TRBJ1-1, is as follows: DGGITQSPKYLFRKEGQNVTLSCEQNLNHDAMYWYRQDPGQGLRLIYYSQIVNDFQKGDIAEGYSVSREKKESFPLTVTSAQKNPTAFYLCASRGTRAGENTEAFFGQGTRLTVV.

The chain uses TRBV30 and TRBJ2-4; 8 bases line up with TRBD1. The germline CDR1 and CDR2 sequences are GTSNPN and SVGIG (reference sequence). The CDR3 contains 14 residues. The V gene end was trimmed by 5 bases and the J gene end by 6 bases; junction bases not matched to a gene: 9. The CDR3 sequence is CAWRDGTGRNIQYF. CDR3 nucleotides: TGTGCCTGGCGTGACGGGACAGGAAGAAACATTCAGTACTTC. Drawing the rest from reference TRBV30 and TRBJ2-4, the complete variable domain is SQTIHQWPATLVQPVGSPLSLECTVEGTSNPNLYWYRQAAGRGLQLLFYSVGIGQISSEVPQNLSASRPQDRQFILSSKKLLLSDSGFYLCAWRDGTGRNIQYFGAGTRLSVL.

The V call is TRBV7-9, the J call TRBJ1-5; 8 nucleotides match TRBD1. Germline-derived CDR1 and CDR2 are SEHNR and FQNEAQ (reference sequence). The V segment lost 5 bases and the J segment 4 bases; nucleotides outside the gene matches: 7. The CDR3 covers 15 residues. The CDR3 region is CASSRTGYDNQPQHF. The CDR3 nucleotides are TGTGCCAGCAGCAGGACAGGGTATGATAATCAGCCCCAGCATTTT.

This clone was found a few times. The genes are TRBV19 and TRBJ1-4; TRBD1 is a possible D gene (6 bases). Germline values: CDR1 LNHDA, CDR2 SQIVND (reference sequence). Trimming stripped 2 bases from V and 1 base from J, with 11 bases between. CDR3 length equals 16 residues. This CDR3 reads CASSISQDRTNEKLFF. The CDR3 DNA follows: TGTGCCAGTAGTATAAGTCAGGACAGAACTAATGAAAAACTGTTTTTT.

The V gene is TRBV11-1, the J gene TRBJ2-5, with TRBD2 matching over 8 bases. Per the germline V gene, CDR1 is SGHAT and CDR2 is FQDESV (reference sequence). CDR3 size: 15 residues. The V gene end was trimmed by 3 bases and the J gene end by 2 bases; junction bases not matched to a gene: 5. CDR3 DNA: TGTGCCAGCAGCTTGACGGGGGGGACGCAAGAGACCCAGTACTTC. Its protein product is CASSLTGGTQETQYF. Supplemented by reference TRBV11-1 and TRBJ2-5, the full variable domain reads EAEVAQSPRYKITEKSQAVAFWCDPISGHATLYWYRQILGQGPELLVQFQDESVVDDSQLPKDRFSAERLKGVDSTLKIQPAELGDSAMYLCASSLTGGTQETQYFGPGTRLLVL.

The V call is TRBV19, the J call TRBJ1-3, with D possibly TRBD1 on 6 matching bases. Germline CDR1 LNHDA, CDR2 SQIVND (reference sequence). CDR3 length equals 14 residues. Trimming pared 3 bases from V and 8 bases from J, leaving 14 bases between. In DNA form, the CDR3 reads TGTGCCAGTAGTATTCCGAACAGGGAAGACACCATATATTTT. Its translation is CASSIPNREDTIYF.

This chain links TRBV18 with TRBJ1-4; D remains unclear. There are 15 residues in the CDR3. Trimming shortened V by 2 bases and J by 0 bases, and 7 bases separated the two germline ends. Germline V lookup: CDR1 KGHSH, CDR2 LQKENI. The DNA for the CDR3 is TGTGCCAGCTCACCAATCACTACAACTAATGAAAAACTGTTTTTT. This codes for CASSPITTTNEKLFF.

The genes are TRBV5-1 and TRBJ2-1; 11 positions match TRBD2. CDR1 and CDR2 from the germline V gene are SGHRS and YFSETQ. Losses at the gene ends were 4 bases for V and 0 bases for J; bases not matched to a gene: 9. The CDR3 spans 18 residues. The CDR3 DNA sequence: TGCGCCAGCAGCCTTAGACTAGCGGGGAGAAGCTCCTACAATGAGCAGTTCTTC. It is translated as CASSLRLAGRSSYNEQFF. Full variable domain (outside the CDR3, taken from reference TRBV5-1 and TRBJ2-1): KAGVTQTPRYLIKTRGQQVTLSCSPISGHRSVSWYQQTPGQGLQFLFEYFSETQRNKGNFPGRFSGRQFSNSRSEMNVSTLELGDSALYLCASSLRLAGRSSYNEQFFGPGTRLTVL.

The chain employs TRBV5-4 and TRBJ1-2, with D maybe TRBD1 (5 bases). Trimming removed 3 bases at V and 3 bases at J, with 15 bases between. Germline CDR1 reads SGHNT; CDR2 reads YYREEE (reference sequence). This CDR3 contains 15 residues. Written as DNA, the CDR3 is TGTGCCAGCAGCTCCTATCCAGGGCTTGACTATGGCTACACCTTC. This codes for CASSSYPGLDYGYTF.

This chain joins TRBV9 and TRBJ1-2; the match to TRBD1 covers 10 bases. V was clipped by 3 bases and J by 7 bases; unmatched bases: 6. Germline CDR1 is SGDLS and CDR2 is YYNGEE. The CDR3 extends over 14 amino acids. The CDR3 nucleotides are TGTGCCAGCAGCGGCGACAGGGGGCGCGGTGGCTACACCTTC. This gives the protein CASSGDRGRGGYTF.

This clone was detected a few times. J is TRBJ1-1 and V is TRBV6-5; the D gene is possibly TRBD1 (6 bases). Trimming took off 7 bases at V and 1 base at J, with 10 bases between the two ends. Germline CDR1 and CDR2: MNHEY and SVGAGI. This CDR3 comprises 13 residues. CDR3 nucleotides: TGTGCCAGCACTCGGACAGAGAACACTGAAGCTTTCTTT. This gives the protein CASTRTENTEAFF.